This entry features one T cell receptor beta chain sequence. Original data processing: The assay estimated nucleated cells by amplifying reference gene primers. Sequencing was performed with immunoSEQ multiplex PCR; in TCRdb, only in-frame clones are kept and a portion is missing. V and J calls and clone size are those listed in that table; D and trimming were worked out from the DNA. The data show around 220,000 clones, roughly 82% seen once. This sample is drawn from a study of blood T cell repertoires in COVID-19. Study context: Both acute and convalescent COVID-19 samples were obtained from the United States, Italy and Spain. The cDNA or gDNA used as material had been derived from T cells, B-cell-depleted T cells, or PBMCs.

V was pared by 0 bases and J by 1 base, with 11 bases between. The CDR3 runs 16 residues. CDR1 and CDR2 from the germline V gene are LGHNA and YNFKEQ. The sequence was obtained from a woman aged 80 or over with active or convalescent COVID-19. The chain carries TRBV4-2 and TRBJ2-3; D ambiguous. The sample taken for sequencing was peripheral blood. For the CDR3, the DNA is TGTGCCAGCAGCCAAGAGACTGGCGGTCGCACAGATACGCAGTATTTT. Its translation is CASSQETGGRTDTQYF.